This T cell receptor (beta chain) was profiled in a study of cytomegalovirus exposure and HLA in healthy donors. Study-level information: When 300 to 400 donors were genotyped, about 81% of them were found to fall in the Caucasian-associated ancestry cluster.

Trimming took 5 bases from V and 4 from J; bases not matched to a gene: 8. Per germline, CDR1 SGHAT and CDR2 FQNNGV. This CDR3 contains 15 residues. It was with 60 Vbeta and 13 Jbeta primers that the PCR ran. The data were produced by immunoSEQ multiplex PCR, yet TCRdb's version contains in-frame clones alone and is incomplete. The top ten hold 3% to 4% of the sample, which has 120,000 or so clones, approximately 75% seen once. This clonotype originated in a woman aged 45-65 years in good health and CMV-seronegative. The specimen sequenced was PBMCs. The gene calls are TRBV11-2 and TRBJ2-3; 8 positions agree with TRBD2. The CDR3 DNA reads as TGTGCCAGCAGCCCCGGGGCGGGAGGAGCAGATACGCAGTATTTT. Its translation: CASSPGAGGADTQYF. The full variable domain, with the rest looked up from reference TRBV11-2 and TRBJ2-3, is EAGVAQSPRYKIIEKRQSVAFWCNPISGHATLYWYQQILGQGPKLLIQFQNNGVVDDSQLPKDRFSAERLKGVDSTLKIQPAKLEDSAVYLCASSPGAGGADTQYFGPGTRLTVL.